This T cell receptor beta chain was identified in a study of T cell responses to AZD1222 COVID-19 vaccine. The V and J ends lost 2 bases and 2 bases respectively, with 11 bases between them. Germline loops: CDR1 SGHVS, CDR2 FQNEAQ. This CDR3 is built from 15 residues. The assay was immunoSEQ multiplex PCR, and TCRdb's table has in-frame clones only and misses some. The sample lists 110,000 to 150,000 clones; approximately 85% were seen once. V and J are TRBV7-8 and TRBJ2-3, with D tentatively TRBD2 (6 bases). Source: peripheral blood, taken on day 0 of AZD1222 vaccination. This TCR was recovered from an adult in good health. The CDR3 loop reads CASSLLAENTDTQYF. In nucleotides, the CDR3 is TGTGCCAGCAGCTTATTAGCGGAGAACACAGATACGCAGTATTTT.